The 9 T cell receptor beta chains listed next were all sequenced from one sample in a study of blood T cell repertoires in COVID-19. The assay was immunoSEQ multiplex PCR, and TCRdb's table has in-frame clones only and misses some. The sample contains 200,000 to 300,000 clones, approximately 85% of which appear only once. The sequenced material came from peripheral blood. The receptors come from a man aged 50 to 60 with acute or convalescent COVID-19.

The gene calls are TRBV18 and TRBJ1-1, with 7 bases that match TRBD1. The CDR3 has 16 residues. The junction had 6 bases not matched to a gene; V was cut back by 1 base and J by 1 base. CDR1 and CDR2 (germline): KGHSH, LQKENI. CDR3 region: CASSPLTGVRNTEAFF. CDR3 nucleotides: TGTGCCAGCTCACCACTTACAGGGGTGAGGAACACTGAAGCTTTCTTT.

This sequence joins TRBV28 and TRBJ1-1, with 9 bases that match TRBD1. The CDR3 is 14 amino acids. The J segment lost 1 base and the V segment lost 5 bases, leaving 2 bases of the junction unmatched. CDR1 is MDHEN and CDR2 is SYDVKM in the germline V gene. CDR3 coding DNA: TGTGCCAGCAGTACAGGGGGCGCGAACACTGAAGCTTTCTTT. As protein: CASSTGGANTEAFF.

This clone was observed a single time. The J gene is TRBJ2-2, the V gene TRBV10-2, with 11 bases matching TRBD2. CDR3 length equals 20 residues. In germline, CDR1 is WSHSY, CDR2 SAAADI. Unmatched junction bases numbered 19, after V lost 5 bases and J lost 5 bases. This CDR3 is CASSFGASGGPRVFTGELFF. The CDR3 DNA reads TGCGCCAGCAGTTTTGGGGCTAGCGGGGGGCCCCGAGTCTTTACCGGGGAGCTGTTTTTT.

The chain has TRBV19 and TRBJ2-2, with TRBD2 matching over 14 bases. This CDR3 is 15 amino acids long. V lost 4 bases and J lost 9; bases outside the gene matches: 4. From germline, CDR1 is LNHDA and CDR2 SQIVND (reference sequence). The CDR3 nucleotides are TGTGCCAGTAGTACGGGACTAGCGGGAGAAAGGGAGCTGTTTTTT. Amino acids: CASSTGLAGERELFF. The full variable domain, with the rest looked up from reference TRBV19 and TRBJ2-2, is DGGITQSPKYLFRKEGQNVTLSCEQNLNHDAMYWYRQDPGQGLRLIYYSQIVNDFQKGDIAEGYSVSREKKESFPLTVTSAQKNPTAFYLCASSTGLAGERELFFGEGSRLTVL.

This clone was observed a single time. The J gene is TRBJ2-7, the V gene TRBV5-1, with 11 bases fitting TRBD1. The CDR3 contains 14 residues. CDR1 SGHRS and CDR2 YFSETQ come from the germline V gene. V dropped 4 bases and J dropped 5; count of bases not matched to a gene: 5. The CDR3 nucleotides are TGCGCCAGCAGCCACGGGACAGGGGGTGACGAGCAGTACTTC. This encodes CASSHGTGGDEQYF. The whole variable domain, filled in from reference TRBV5-1 and TRBJ2-7, reads KAGVTQTPRYLIKTRGQQVTLSCSPISGHRSVSWYQQTPGQGLQFLFEYFSETQRNKGNFPGRFSGRQFSNSRSEMNVSTLELGDSALYLCASSHGTGGDEQYFGPGTRLTVT.

The chain couples TRBV3-1 (or the pseudogene TRBV3-2) to TRBJ1-6; 7 bases map to TRBD1. This CDR3 has 14 residues. V lost 3 bases and J lost 5; bases outside the gene matches: 1. CDR1 LGHDT and CDR2 YNNKEL come from the germline V gene (reference sequence). This chain's CDR3 is CASSQGQNNSPLHF. The CDR3 coding sequence is TGTGCCAGCAGCCAGGGACAGAATAATTCACCCCTCCACTTT.

Here the CDR3 reads CASSPRLLAGANVLTF. The CDR3 coding sequence is TGTGCCAGCAGTCCTCGACTCCTGGCTGGGGCCAACGTCCTGACTTTC. The chain couples TRBV7-2 to TRBJ2-6; D gene uncertain. Germline CDR1 is SGHTA and CDR2 is FQGNSA. V lost 6 bases, J lost 2 bases, and 14 bases lay in between. This CDR3 has 16 residues.

This clone was found a few times. The V and J genes are TRBV4-1 and TRBJ1-1; the D is unclear. CDR1 and CDR2 (germline): MGHRA, YSYEKL. The CDR3 is 14 amino acids. Trimming removed 7 bases at V and 5 bases at J, with 17 bases between. CDR3 sequence reads: CASKLRPGETEAFF. CDR3 sequence (DNA): TGCGCCAGCAAACTTAGGCCCGGGGAGACTGAAGCTTTCTTT.

The V call is TRBV7-9, the J call TRBJ1-4, with a weak D call TRBD1 (5 bases). Germline CDR1 is SEHNR and CDR2 is FQNEAQ (reference sequence). CDR3 size: 15 residues. The V and J ends lost 4 bases and 5 bases respectively, with 14 bases between them. CDR3 protein: CASSSTQVGNEKLFF. The CDR3 DNA reads TGTGCCAGCAGCTCGACACAGGTGGGGAATGAAAAACTGTTTTTT.